The 30 T cell receptor beta chains in this list originate from one sample, sequenced in a study of molecular identifiers for immune sequencing clone quantification. TCRdb ran MiXCR on the PCR reads and lists one entry per CDR3 protein. The profile covers about 640,000 distinct CDR3 sequences, with just under 20% appearing a single time and around 0.9% taken by the ten largest. Sequencing input: naive CD8+ T cells from blood, with Jurkat cell RNA spiked in. Subset noted: FACS-sorted CD8+CD4-CCR7+CD45RA+ naive T cells. The receptors originated from a human donor in good health. Some libraries in this study had Jurkat cell RNA spiked in.

Comments on this clonotype: A much larger clone sits a single nucleotide away, making a read error possible. In this CDR3 the conserved last residue, phenylalanine or tryptophan, is missing, so a read error is likely. The chain has TRBV11-3 and TRBJ2-7, with 9 bases lining up with TRBD1. Germline CDR1 and CDR2: SGHNT and YENEEA. Trimming removed 0 bases from V and 5 bases from J; junction bases left unmatched: 2. This CDR3 comprises 14 residues. The CDR3 nucleotides are TGTGCCAGCAGCTTAGAGGGACAGGGCCACGAGCAGTACTCC. This translates into CASSLEGQGHEQYS.

Remarks on this clonotype: A much larger clone differs from this one at a single base, so this may be a read error. This chain links TRBV12-3 or TRBV12-4 with TRBJ2-5; the match to TRBD2 covers 16 bases. With V trimmed by 6 bases and J by 6 bases, 7 bases remained unmatched. The CDR3 length is 16 residues. The CDR3 DNA follows: TGTGCCAGCAGCCCCGGGACTAGCGGGGGGGAAAAGACCCAGTACTTC. Translated, it gives CASSPGTSGGEKTQYF.

This clonotype was seen a handful of times. The chain couples TRBV7-6 to TRBJ2-7; 9 bases line up with TRBD1. The CDR3 is made up of 13 amino acids. The V and J ends lost 5 bases and 2 bases, in that order; junction bases with no gene match: 1. Germline V gene sequence: CDR1 SGHVS, CDR2 FNYEAQ. The DNA for the CDR3 is TGTGCCAGCAGCCACAGGGGGCCCTACGAGCAGTACTTC. Encoded protein: CASSHRGPYEQYF.

Details on this clonotype: This could be a read error, since a much larger clone is one nucleotide away. The chain links TRBV19 to TRBJ1-5, with D perhaps matching TRBD1 (5 bases). The CDR3 covers 14 residues. V was cut by 8 bases and J by 2 bases, with 13 bases left in between. Germline assignment: CDR1 LNHDA and CDR2 SQIVND (reference sequence). The CDR3 loop reads CASYDRYGNQPQHF. In nucleotides, the CDR3 is TGTGCCAGTTATGACAGATATGGCAATCAGCCCCAGCATTTT.

The chain recombines TRBV29-1 with TRBJ2-7; possibly TRBD1 for D (5 bases). V lost 4 bases and J 6 bases, leaving 19 bases between the germline ends. CDR3 length: 14 residues. CDR1 SQVTM and CDR2 ANQGSEA come from the germline V gene. The CDR3 is CSVAQTEVGSEQYF. The DNA for the CDR3 is TGCAGCGTTGCACAGACAGAGGTTGGGTCCGAGCAGTACTTC.

The rearrangement uses TRBV10-1 and TRBJ2-7, with D perhaps TRBD2 (5 bases). V was shortened by 8 bases and J by 5 bases, with 19 bases between the two germline ends. Looked up from germline, CDR1 is WNHNN and CDR2 is SYGVQD (reference sequence). The CDR3 is 14 amino acids. CDR3 sequence: CASGSGVRVHEQYF. DNA for the CDR3: TGCGCCAGCGGGAGTGGGGTTAGAGTCCACGAGCAGTACTTC.

This clonotype came up once. A much larger clone differs from this one at a single base, so this may be a read error. The V gene is TRBV4-1, the J gene TRBJ2-5, with D possibly being TRBD1 (6 bases). CDR3 size: 16 residues. CDR1 is MGHRA, CDR2 YSYEKL, per germline. The CDR3 DNA is TGCGCCAGCGGCCAAGGCCTGAGGGGGACCCAAGAGACCCAGTACTTC. It yields the protein CASGQGLRGTQETQYF.

This clonotype was seen at least ten times. The gene calls are TRBV12-5 and TRBJ2-7; no firm D call. The CDR3 sequence is 12 residues long. CDR1 and CDR2 (germline): LGHNT, FRNRAP. V was pared by 2 bases and J by 1 base, with 3 bases between. CDR3 bases: TGTGCTAGTGGTTTGCGGTCCTACGAGCAGTACTTC. Translation: CASGLRSYEQYF.

Points on this clonotype: A read error is possible here, since a much larger clone lies one base away. This chain joins TRBV20-1 and TRBJ1-6; TRBD1 aligns across 8 bases. The CDR3 consists of 17 residues. Germline CDR1 DFQATT, CDR2 SNEGSKA (reference sequence). CDR3 DNA sequence: TGCAGTGCTCTCAGACAGGGGTCGAGCTCCTATAATCCACCCCTCCACTTT. This encodes CSALRQGSSSYNPPLHF.

The chain carries TRBV9 and TRBJ2-1, with 8 bases matching TRBD2. The CDR3 has 16 residues. With 1 base clipped from V and 2 bases from J, the junction kept 5 bases outside the gene matches. Looked up from germline, CDR1 is SGDLS and CDR2 is YYNGEE. The CDR3 DNA reads as TGTGCCAGCAGCGTAATCGGGCGGGAGGCCTACAATGAGCAGTTCTTC. The encoded protein is CASSVIGREAYNEQFF.

The sample holds many counts of this clonotype. The genes are TRBV4-3 and TRBJ2-2; no definite D call. Germline V gene sequence: CDR1 LGHNA, CDR2 YSLEER. V lost 3 bases and J 5 bases, leaving 10 bases between the germline ends. The CDR3 has 14 amino acids. The CDR3 DNA is TGCGCCAGCAGCCATTCCCCCGAAACCGGGGAGCTGTTTTTT. Translation gives CASSHSPETGELFF.

For this clonotype: Mismatch with germline at one junction end may stem from a read error. The chain links TRBV4-2 to TRBJ2-3; D is unresolved. There are 14 residues in the CDR3. Germline loops: CDR1 LGHNA, CDR2 YNFKEQ. In DNA, the CDR3 is TGTGCCAGCAACCAAGATCAGACAACAGATACGCAGTATTTT. It translates to CASNQDQTTDTQYF.

This clonotype has at least ten counts. V is TRBV5-1 and J is TRBJ2-5; no clear D gene. The CDR3 totals 14 residues. V shed 2 bases and J shed 2 bases, with 10 bases lying between them. In germline, CDR1 is SGHRS, CDR2 YFSETQ. The CDR3 DNA follows: TGCGCCAGCAGCTTCCGGACCAAGCAAGAGACCCAGTACTTC. It translates to CASSFRTKQETQYF.

Remarks on this clonotype: One base away lies a much larger clone, so this may be a sequencing read error. The CDR3 sequence: CASSCSTEECGLTYQEAQYF. The DNA of the CDR3 is TGTGCCAGCAGCTGTAGCACGGAAGAATGCGGACTGACGTACCAAGAGGCCCAGTACTTC. The chain recombines TRBV6-2 or TRBV6-3 with TRBJ2-5; tentatively, D is TRBD2 (5 bases). CDR3 length: 20 amino acids. Per germline, CDR1 MNHEY and CDR2 SVGEGT.

The rearrangement links TRBV6-6 to TRBJ1-4; D gene unclear. Looked up from germline, CDR1 is MNHNY and CDR2 is SVGAGI (reference sequence). CDR3 length equals 16 residues. The V end was cut by 2 bases, the J end by 5 bases, with 15 bases between. The DNA for the CDR3 is TGTGCCAGCAGTTACCTGTCCGGTGGCGGGAATGAAAAACTGTTTTTT. It codes for CASSYLSGGGNEKLFF.

This clonotype was recorded at least ten times. V is TRBV4-1 and J is TRBJ2-7; 9 bases line up with TRBD2. V was clipped by 3 bases and J by 0 bases; unmatched bases: 12. CDR3 size: 18 residues. Germline V CDR1 and CDR2: MGHRA, YSYEKL. The CDR3 DNA reads TGCGCCAGCAGCCATACGACGCCAGCGGGGGGATACTCCTACGAGCAGTACTTC. It is translated as CASSHTTPAGGYSYEQYF.

This clonotype was counted at least ten times. The chain has TRBV6-5 and TRBJ2-5; no clear D gene. This CDR3 spans 14 amino acids. Trimming took 4 bases from V and 0 from J, leaving 9 bases between them. The germline V gene has CDR1 MNHEY and CDR2 SVGAGI. CDR3 amino acids: CASSSDRYQETQYF. CDR3 nucleotide sequence: TGTGCCAGCAGTTCCGACCGGTACCAAGAGACCCAGTACTTC.

This clonotype showed up many times. The CDR3 region is CASKKQGTGYEQYF. The CDR3 coding sequence is TGTGCCAGCAAGAAACAGGGGACAGGGTACGAGCAGTACTTC. J is TRBJ2-7 and V is TRBV6-5; 9 bases are a match to TRBD1. CDR3 size: 14 residues. The junction had 8 bases not matched to a gene; V was cut back by 7 bases and J by 4 bases. CDR1 MNHEY and CDR2 SVGAGI come from the germline V gene.

The chain joins TRBV27 to TRBJ1-1; D might be TRBD1 (5 bases). There are 15 residues in the CDR3. Trimming shortened V by 6 bases and J by 4 bases, and 18 bases separated the two germline ends. From germline, CDR1 is MNHEY and CDR2 SMNVEV (reference sequence). The CDR3 nucleotides read TGTGCCAGCAGGCCCGGGGCACTATTTTCCACTGAAGCTTTCTTT. Translating gives CASRPGALFSTEAFF.

This clonotype has a count of ten or more. The chain has TRBV6-5 and TRBJ1-2; no firm D call. Trimming removed 5 bases at V and 0 bases at J, with 10 bases between. Germline V gene lookup returns CDR1 MNHEY and CDR2 SVGAGI. CDR3 length equals 14 residues. The CDR3 spells CASSPTGANYGYTF. The CDR3 DNA is TGTGCCAGCAGTCCGACCGGAGCTAACTATGGCTACACCTTC.

In this sample, this clonotype turned up many times. This chain joins TRBV7-9 and TRBJ2-3, with 8 bases aligning to TRBD1. Looked up from germline, CDR1 is SEHNR and CDR2 is FQNEAQ (reference sequence). Unmatched junction bases numbered 9, after V lost 2 bases and J lost 5 bases. The CDR3 spans 16 residues. The CDR3 is CASSLPRGQGGDTQYF. Here the CDR3 DNA reads TGTGCCAGCAGCTTACCCCGTGGACAGGGTGGAGATACGCAGTATTTT. Filled out from reference TRBV7-9 and TRBJ2-3, the complete variable domain reads DTGVSQNPRHKITKRGQNVTFRCDPISEHNRLYWYRQTLGQGPEFLTYFQNEAQLEKSRLLSDRFSAERPKGSFSTLEIQRTEQGDSAMYLCASSLPRGQGGDTQYFGPGTRLTVL.

The chain employs TRBV6-5 and TRBJ2-7; D may be TRBD1 (6 bases). Germline CDR1 and CDR2: MNHEY and SVGAGI. CDR3 length: 16 residues. The V gene lost 2 bases and the J gene lost 3 bases, with 17 bases spanning the gap. Here the CDR3 reads CASSYGWGPVGYEQYF. The CDR3 DNA reads TGTGCCAGCAGTTACGGGTGGGGGCCCGTTGGCTACGAGCAGTACTTC.

This clonotype has ten or more counts. This sequence joins TRBV4-1 and TRBJ2-7; no firm D call. The germline V gene has CDR1 MGHRA and CDR2 YSYEKL. The CDR3 contains 16 residues. Trimming stripped 0 bases from V and 0 bases from J, with 12 bases between. This CDR3 is CASSQDPAGASYEQYF. CDR3 nucleotides: TGCGCCAGCAGCCAAGATCCGGCAGGAGCCTCCTACGAGCAGTACTTC.

This clonotype occurred many times. V and J are TRBV7-6 and TRBJ2-3; D may be TRBD1 or TRBD2 (5 bases each). The CDR3 is 16 residues long. Trimming took off 5 bases at V and 6 bases at J, with 21 bases between the two ends. Germline CDR1 SGHVS, CDR2 FNYEAQ. CDR3 coding DNA: TGTGCCAGCAGCCTAGAGACAGTCAGGCGGGCCGATACGCAGTATTTT. This translates into CASSLETVRRADTQYF.

This clonotype appeared many times. Written as DNA, the CDR3 is TGTGCCAGCAGTTTAAAGTACGCGGCCGCCTACGAGCAGTACTTC. Translating gives CASSLKYAAAYEQYF. This chain links TRBV27 with TRBJ2-7, with no clear D. The CDR3 runs 15 residues. Trimming took off 2 bases at V and 2 bases at J, with 13 bases between the two ends. The germline V gene has CDR1 MNHEY and CDR2 SMNVEV (reference sequence).

This clonotype was found many times. The chain has TRBV5-4 and TRBJ2-2, with unresolved D. The V gene lost 0 bases and the J gene lost 1 base, with 10 bases spanning the gap. Germline values: CDR1 SGHNT, CDR2 YYREEE (reference sequence). CDR3 length: 16 amino acids. The chain's CDR3 is CASSLAVSRNTGELFF. CDR3 coding DNA: TGTGCCAGCAGCTTGGCGGTTAGTCGGAACACCGGGGAGCTGTTTTTT.

Ten or more counts support this clonotype. The V and J genes are TRBV20-1 and TRBJ1-3; the match to TRBD1 covers 7 bases. The CDR3 length is 17 residues. In germline, CDR1 is DFQATT, CDR2 SNEGSKA (reference sequence). Trimming removed 0 bases from V and 0 bases from J; junction bases left unmatched: 8. This CDR3 is CSARDRGGQDSGNTIYF. CDR3 nucleotide sequence: TGCAGTGCTAGAGATAGGGGAGGACAGGACTCTGGAAACACCATATATTTT.

This clonotype occurred many times. The V call is TRBV4-2, the J call TRBJ1-2, with TRBD1 matching over 11 bases. Looked up from germline, CDR1 is LGHNA and CDR2 is YNFKEQ. This CDR3 has 16 residues. The ends lost 1 base at V and 4 bases at J; junction bases unmatched: 5. In DNA form, the CDR3 reads TGTGCCAGCAGCCAAGGAGGACAGGGGGCTGGCTATGGCTACACCTTC. Translating gives CASSQGGQGAGYGYTF.

In this sample, this clonotype turned up many times. J is TRBJ2-2 and V is TRBV19, with D hard to call. In germline, CDR1 is LNHDA, CDR2 SQIVND (reference sequence). Trimming left V 1 base short and J 6 bases short, with 6 bases between. CDR3 length equals 13 residues. As DNA, the CDR3 is TGTGCCAGTAGTATAGGGCCTGCCGGGGAGCTGTTTTTT. Encoded protein: CASSIGPAGELFF.

The CDR3 DNA is TGTGCCAGCAGTTTATCCGAGGGGGGTGAAAAACTGTTTTTT. This gives the protein CASSLSEGGEKLFF. The rearrangement links TRBV27 to TRBJ1-4, with D tentatively TRBD1 (6 bases). CDR1 is MNHEY, CDR2 SMNVEV, per germline (reference sequence). V dropped 0 bases and J dropped 7 bases, with 9 bases sitting between them. The CDR3 sequence is 14 residues long.